This T cell receptor beta chain was captured in a study of blood T cell repertoires in COVID-19. Turning to the study itself: The samples span acute and convalescent COVID-19 from the United States, Italy and Spain.

The CDR3 extends over 15 amino acids. Trimming at V came to 5 bases and at J to 7 bases, leaving 13 bases not matched to a gene. Germline values: CDR1 SNHLY, CDR2 FYNNEI. Repertoires were generated with immunoSEQ multiplex PCR, while TCRdb's copy carries only in-frame clones and drops some. The sample lists some 150,000 clones; roughly 79% were seen once. Participants came from some 23 US areas, aged roughly 18 to 90 years. Two negative PCRs, clearance, or symptom resolution characterized the recovered Cohort 3 donors. This sequence was found in a woman in her fifties or sixties who had recovered from COVID-19. J is TRBJ1-2 and V is TRBV2, with 7 bases lining up with TRBD1. The sequencing sample was made of PBMCs or T cells enriched from blood (not recorded which). The CDR3 coding sequence is TGTGCCAGCAGTCCCGACAGGGCCCTTGCCCTTGGCTACACCTTC. Amino acids: CASSPDRALALGYTF.